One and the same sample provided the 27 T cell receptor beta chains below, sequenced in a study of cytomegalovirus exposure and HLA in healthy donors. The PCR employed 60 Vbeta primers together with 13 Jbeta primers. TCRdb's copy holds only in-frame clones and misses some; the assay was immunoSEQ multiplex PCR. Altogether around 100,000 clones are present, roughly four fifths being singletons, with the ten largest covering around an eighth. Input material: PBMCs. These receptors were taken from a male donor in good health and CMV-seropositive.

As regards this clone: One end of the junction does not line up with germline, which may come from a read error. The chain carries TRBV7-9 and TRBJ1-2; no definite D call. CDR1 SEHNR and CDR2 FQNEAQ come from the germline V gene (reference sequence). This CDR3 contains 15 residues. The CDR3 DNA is TGTTCCAGCAGCTTTCTGTCCTCCCCCAGCTATGGCTACACCTTC. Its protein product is CSSSFLSSPSYGYTF.

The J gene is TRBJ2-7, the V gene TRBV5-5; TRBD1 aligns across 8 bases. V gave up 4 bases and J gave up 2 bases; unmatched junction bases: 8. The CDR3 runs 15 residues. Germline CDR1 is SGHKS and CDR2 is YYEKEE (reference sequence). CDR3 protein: CASSPWTGSTYEQYF. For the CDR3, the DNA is TGTGCCAGCAGCCCGTGGACAGGGAGCACCTACGAGCAGTACTTC.

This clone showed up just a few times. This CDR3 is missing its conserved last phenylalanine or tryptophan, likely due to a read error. CDR3 sequence reads: CASSVAQGSEQYL. DNA of the CDR3: TGTGCCAGCAGTGTGGCACAGGGGTCCGAGCAGTACCTC. The chain couples TRBV2 to TRBJ2-7, with 7 bases identical to TRBD1. V shed 4 bases and J 6 bases; nucleotides not matched to a gene: 6. Looked up from germline, CDR1 is SNHLY and CDR2 is FYNNEI. The CDR3 length is 13 residues.

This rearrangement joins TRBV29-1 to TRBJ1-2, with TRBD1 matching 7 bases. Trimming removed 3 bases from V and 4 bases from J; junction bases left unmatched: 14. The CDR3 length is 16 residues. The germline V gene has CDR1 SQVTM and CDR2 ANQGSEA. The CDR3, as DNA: TGCAGCGTTGACCAGGAGACAGGCAGGGGGACCTATGGCTACACCTTC. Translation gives CSVDQETGRGTYGYTF. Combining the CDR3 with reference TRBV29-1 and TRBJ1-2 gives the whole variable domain SAVISQKPSRDICQRGTSLTIQCQVDSQVTMMFWYRQQPGQSLTLIATANQGSEATYESGFVIDKFPISRPNLTFSTLTVSNMSPEDSSIYLCSVDQETGRGTYGYTFGSGTRLTVV.

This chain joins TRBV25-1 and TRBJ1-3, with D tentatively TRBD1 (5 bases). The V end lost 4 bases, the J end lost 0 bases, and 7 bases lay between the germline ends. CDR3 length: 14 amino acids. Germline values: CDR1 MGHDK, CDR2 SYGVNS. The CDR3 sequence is CASSGGVSGNTIYF. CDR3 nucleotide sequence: TGTGCCAGCAGTGGGGGGGTCTCTGGAAACACCATATATTTT.

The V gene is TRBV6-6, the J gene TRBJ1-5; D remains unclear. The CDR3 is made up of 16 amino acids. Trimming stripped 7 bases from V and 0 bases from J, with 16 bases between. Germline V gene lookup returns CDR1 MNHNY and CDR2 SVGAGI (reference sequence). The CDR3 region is CASTRTGGGSNQPQHF. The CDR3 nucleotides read TGTGCCAGCACCCGGACGGGAGGAGGTAGCAATCAGCCCCAGCATTTT.

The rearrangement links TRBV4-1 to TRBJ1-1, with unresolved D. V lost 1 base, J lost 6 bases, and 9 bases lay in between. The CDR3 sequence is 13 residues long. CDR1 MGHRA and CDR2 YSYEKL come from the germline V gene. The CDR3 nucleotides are TGCGCCAGCAGCCAAGTTCGGGTAGCTGAAGCTTTCTTT. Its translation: CASSQVRVAEAFF.

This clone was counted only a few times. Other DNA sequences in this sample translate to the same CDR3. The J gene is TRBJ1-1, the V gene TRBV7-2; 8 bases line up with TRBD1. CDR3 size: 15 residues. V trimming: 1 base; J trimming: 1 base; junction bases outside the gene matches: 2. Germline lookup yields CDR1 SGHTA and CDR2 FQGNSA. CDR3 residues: CASSLGDRKNTEAFF. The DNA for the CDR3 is TGTGCCAGCAGCTTAGGGGACAGGAAGAACACTGAAGCTTTCTTT.

In nucleotides, the CDR3 is TGCGCCAGCAGCCACCCCTTTCGGTTTCCAGATACGCAGTATTTT. It encodes CASSHPFRFPDTQYF. The genes are TRBV4-1 and TRBJ2-3; D is undetermined. The CDR3 totals 15 residues. CDR1 and CDR2 (germline): MGHRA, YSYEKL. V gave up 3 bases and J gave up 4 bases, with 14 bases separating them.

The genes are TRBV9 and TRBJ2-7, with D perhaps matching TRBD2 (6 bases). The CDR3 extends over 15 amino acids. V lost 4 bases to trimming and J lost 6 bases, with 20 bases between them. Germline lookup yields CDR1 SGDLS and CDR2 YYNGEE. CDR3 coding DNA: TGTGCCAGCAGCTCCGAGCGGGTCGGAGGCCGCGAGCAGTACTTC. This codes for CASSSERVGGREQYF.

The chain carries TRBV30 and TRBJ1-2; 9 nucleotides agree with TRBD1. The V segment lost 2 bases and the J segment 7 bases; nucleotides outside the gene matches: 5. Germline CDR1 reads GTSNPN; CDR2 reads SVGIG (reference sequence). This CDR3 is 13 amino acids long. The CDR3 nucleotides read TGTGCCTGGAGTTTCACAGGGGGCCCTGGCTACACCTTC. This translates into CAWSFTGGPGYTF.

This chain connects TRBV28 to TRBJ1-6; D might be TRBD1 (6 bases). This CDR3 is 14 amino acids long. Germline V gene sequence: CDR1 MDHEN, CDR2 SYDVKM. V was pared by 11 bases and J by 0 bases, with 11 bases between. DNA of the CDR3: TGTGCCTACTCGGACAGCTCCTATAATTCACCCCTCCACTTT. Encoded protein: CAYSDSSYNSPLHF.

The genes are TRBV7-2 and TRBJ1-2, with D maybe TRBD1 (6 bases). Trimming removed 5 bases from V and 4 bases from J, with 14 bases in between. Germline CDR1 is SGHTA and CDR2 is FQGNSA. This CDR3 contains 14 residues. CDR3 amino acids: CASSVITGSYGYTF. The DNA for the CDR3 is TGTGCCAGCAGCGTAATAACAGGGAGCTATGGCTACACCTTC.

CDR3 bases: TGTGCCAGCAGTCCCGCCCGCAGGGTTGGATCACCCCTCCACTTT. As protein: CASSPARRVGSPLHF. The J gene is TRBJ1-6, the V gene TRBV6-5, with D tentatively TRBD1 (5 bases). The CDR3 is made up of 15 amino acids. Per the germline V gene, CDR1 is MNHEY and CDR2 is SVGAGI. V was trimmed by 5 bases and J by 10 bases, leaving 18 bases between them.

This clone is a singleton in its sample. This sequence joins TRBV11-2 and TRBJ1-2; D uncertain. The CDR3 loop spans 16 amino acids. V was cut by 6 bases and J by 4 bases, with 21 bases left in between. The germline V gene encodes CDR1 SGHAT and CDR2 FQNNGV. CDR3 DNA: TGTGCCAGCAGTACCGCCAGGAACCCGTTTGGCTATGGCTACACCTTC. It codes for CASSTARNPFGYGYTF.

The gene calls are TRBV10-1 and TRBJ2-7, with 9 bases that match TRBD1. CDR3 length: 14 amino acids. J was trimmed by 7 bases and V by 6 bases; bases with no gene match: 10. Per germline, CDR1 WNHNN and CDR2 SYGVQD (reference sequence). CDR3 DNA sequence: TGCGCCAGCAGCCGAGGGACAGGGAGGCAAGAGCAGTACTTC. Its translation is CASSRGTGRQEQYF.

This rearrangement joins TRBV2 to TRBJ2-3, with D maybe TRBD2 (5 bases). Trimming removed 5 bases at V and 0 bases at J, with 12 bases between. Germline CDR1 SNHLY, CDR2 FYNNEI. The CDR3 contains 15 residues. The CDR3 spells CASSTTTLSTDTQYF. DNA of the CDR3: TGTGCCAGCAGTACGACTACCTTAAGCACAGATACGCAGTATTTT.

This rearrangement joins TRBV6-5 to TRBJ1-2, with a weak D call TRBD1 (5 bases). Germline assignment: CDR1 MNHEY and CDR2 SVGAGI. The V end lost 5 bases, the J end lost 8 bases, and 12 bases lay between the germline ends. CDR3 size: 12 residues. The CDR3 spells CASSPQGSGYTF. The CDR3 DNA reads TGTGCCAGCAGTCCCCAGGGAAGCGGCTACACCTTC.

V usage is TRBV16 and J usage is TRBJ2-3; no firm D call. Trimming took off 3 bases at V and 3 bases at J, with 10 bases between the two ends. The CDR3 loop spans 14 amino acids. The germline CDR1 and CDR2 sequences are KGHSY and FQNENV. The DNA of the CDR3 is TGTGCCAGCAGCCATCAGATCGGGACAGATACGCAGTATTTT. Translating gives CASSHQIGTDTQYF.

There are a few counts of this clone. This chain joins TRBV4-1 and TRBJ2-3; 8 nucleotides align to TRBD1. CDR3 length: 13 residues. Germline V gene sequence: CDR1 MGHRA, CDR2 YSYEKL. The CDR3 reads CASTGGGTDTQYF. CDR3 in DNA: TGCGCAAGTACAGGGGGAGGCACAGATACGCAGTATTTT.

The CDR3 nucleotides are TGTGCCAGCAGCAGGGGGCAGGGCGCGCGGAACGAAAAACTGTTTTTT. Protein sequence: CASSRGQGARNEKLFF. The rearrangement uses TRBV9 and TRBJ1-4, with 7 bases identical to TRBD1. Germline CDR1 is SGDLS and CDR2 is YYNGEE. The CDR3 is made up of 16 amino acids. V lost 4 bases and J lost 8; bases outside the gene matches: 14.

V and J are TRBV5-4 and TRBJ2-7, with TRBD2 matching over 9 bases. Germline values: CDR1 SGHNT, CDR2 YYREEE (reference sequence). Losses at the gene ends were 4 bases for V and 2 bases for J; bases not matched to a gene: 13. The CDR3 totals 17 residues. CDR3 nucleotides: TGTGCCAGCAGCACTGGGGCTAGCGGGGTGATAGCCTACGAGCAGTACTTC. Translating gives CASSTGASGVIAYEQYF. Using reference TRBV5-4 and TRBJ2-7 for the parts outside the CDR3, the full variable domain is ETGVTQSPTHLIKTRGQQVTLRCSSQSGHNTVSWYQQALGQGPQFIFQYYREEENGRGNFPPRFSGLQFPNYSSELNVNALELDDSALYLCASSTGASGVIAYEQYFGPGTRLTVT.

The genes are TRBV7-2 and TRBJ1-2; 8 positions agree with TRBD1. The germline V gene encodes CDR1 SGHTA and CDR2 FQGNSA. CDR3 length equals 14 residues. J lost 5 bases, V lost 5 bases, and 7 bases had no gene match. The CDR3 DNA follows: TGTGCCAGCAGCCTCGGACAGGGAATGTATGGCTACACCTTC. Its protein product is CASSLGQGMYGYTF.

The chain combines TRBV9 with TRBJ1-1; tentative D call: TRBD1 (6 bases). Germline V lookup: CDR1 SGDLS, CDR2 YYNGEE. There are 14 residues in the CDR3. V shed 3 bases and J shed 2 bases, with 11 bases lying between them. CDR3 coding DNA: TGTGCCAGCAGCGCGGGACACGTAAACACTGAAGCTTTCTTT. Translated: CASSAGHVNTEAFF.

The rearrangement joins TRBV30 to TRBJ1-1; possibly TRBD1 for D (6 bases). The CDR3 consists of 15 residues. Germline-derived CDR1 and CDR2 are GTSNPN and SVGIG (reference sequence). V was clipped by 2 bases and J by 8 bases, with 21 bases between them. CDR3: CAWSLLRGGAVEAFF. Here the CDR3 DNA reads TGTGCCTGGAGTCTCCTTCGGGGGGGGGCAGTAGAAGCTTTCTTT.

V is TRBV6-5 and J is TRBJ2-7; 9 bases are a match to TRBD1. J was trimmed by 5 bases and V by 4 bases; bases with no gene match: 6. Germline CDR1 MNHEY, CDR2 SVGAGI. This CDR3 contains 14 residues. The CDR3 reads CASSFGTGQDEQYF. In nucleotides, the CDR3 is TGTGCCAGCAGTTTTGGGACAGGGCAGGACGAGCAGTACTTC.

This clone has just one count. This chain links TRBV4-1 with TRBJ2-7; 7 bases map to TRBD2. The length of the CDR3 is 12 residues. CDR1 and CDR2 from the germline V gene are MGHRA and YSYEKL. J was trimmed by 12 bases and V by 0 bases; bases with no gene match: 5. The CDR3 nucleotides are TGCGCCAGCAGCCAAGATGGGGGGGGACGGTACTTC. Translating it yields CASSQDGGGRYF.